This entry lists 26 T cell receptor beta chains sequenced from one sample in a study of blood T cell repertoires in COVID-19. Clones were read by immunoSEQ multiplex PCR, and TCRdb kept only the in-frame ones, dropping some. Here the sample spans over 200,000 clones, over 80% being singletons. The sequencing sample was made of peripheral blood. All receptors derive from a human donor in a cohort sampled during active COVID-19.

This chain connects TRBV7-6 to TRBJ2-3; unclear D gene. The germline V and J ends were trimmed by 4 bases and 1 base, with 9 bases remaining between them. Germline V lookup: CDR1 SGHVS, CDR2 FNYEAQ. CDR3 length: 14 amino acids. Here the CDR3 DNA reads TGTGCCAGCAGCTCTCCTCGCGGCACAGATACGCAGTATTTT. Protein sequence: CASSSPRGTDTQYF.

In DNA, the CDR3 is TGTGCCACCGAGGGACAGGGTTCTGGTCAGCCCCAGCATTTT. Translating gives CATEGQGSGQPQHF. The gene calls are TRBV24-1 and TRBJ1-5, with 9 bases matching TRBD1. The V gene's germline CDR1 is KGHDR and CDR2 SFDVKD. Trimming cost V 9 bases and J 6 bases; bases outside gene matches: 8. The CDR3 has 14 amino acids.

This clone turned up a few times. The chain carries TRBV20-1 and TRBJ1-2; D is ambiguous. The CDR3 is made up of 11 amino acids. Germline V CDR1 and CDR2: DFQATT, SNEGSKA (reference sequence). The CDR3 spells CRRITNYGYTF. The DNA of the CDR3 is TGCAGGCGGATTACTAACTATGGCTACACCTTC.

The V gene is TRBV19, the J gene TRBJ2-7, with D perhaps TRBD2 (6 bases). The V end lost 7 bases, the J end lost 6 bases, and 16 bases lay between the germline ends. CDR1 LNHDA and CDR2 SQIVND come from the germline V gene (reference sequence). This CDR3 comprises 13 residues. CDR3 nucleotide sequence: TGTGCCAGTACCAATACCGGGAGTCGCGAGCAGTACTTC. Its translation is CASTNTGSREQYF. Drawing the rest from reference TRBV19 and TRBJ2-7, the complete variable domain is DGGITQSPKYLFRKEGQNVTLSCEQNLNHDAMYWYRQDPGQGLRLIYYSQIVNDFQKGDIAEGYSVSREKKESFPLTVTSAQKNPTAFYLCASTNTGSREQYFGPGTRLTVT.

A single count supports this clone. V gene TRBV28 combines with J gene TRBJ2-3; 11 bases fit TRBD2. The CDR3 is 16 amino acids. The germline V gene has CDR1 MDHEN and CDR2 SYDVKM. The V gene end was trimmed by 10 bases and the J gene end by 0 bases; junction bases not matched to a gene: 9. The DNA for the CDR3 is TGTGCCATTCCAGCCCTAGCGGGAGGAAGCACAGATACGCAGTATTTT. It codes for CAIPALAGGSTDTQYF.

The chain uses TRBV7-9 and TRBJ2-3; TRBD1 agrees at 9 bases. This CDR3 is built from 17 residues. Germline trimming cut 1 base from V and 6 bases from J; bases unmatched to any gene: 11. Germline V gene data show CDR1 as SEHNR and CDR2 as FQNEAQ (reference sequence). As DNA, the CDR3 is TGTGCCAGCAGCTTAGGGGCCGGGACAGGGAATCTGGATACGCAGTATTTT. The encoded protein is CASSLGAGTGNLDTQYF.

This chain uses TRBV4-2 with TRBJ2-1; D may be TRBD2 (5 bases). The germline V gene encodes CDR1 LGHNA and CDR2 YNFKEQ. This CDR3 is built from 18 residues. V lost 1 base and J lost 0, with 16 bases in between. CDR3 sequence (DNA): TGTGCCAGCAGCCAAGGCGGCTCCAAAGGGAGCTCCTACAATGAGCAGTTCTTC. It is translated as CASSQGGSKGSSYNEQFF.

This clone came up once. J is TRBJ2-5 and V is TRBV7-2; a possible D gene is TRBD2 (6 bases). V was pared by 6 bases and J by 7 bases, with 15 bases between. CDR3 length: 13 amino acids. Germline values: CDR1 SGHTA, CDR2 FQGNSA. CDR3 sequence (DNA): TGTGCCAGCAGACTGGGGGGAATGCGGACCCAGTACTTC. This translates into CASRLGGMRTQYF.

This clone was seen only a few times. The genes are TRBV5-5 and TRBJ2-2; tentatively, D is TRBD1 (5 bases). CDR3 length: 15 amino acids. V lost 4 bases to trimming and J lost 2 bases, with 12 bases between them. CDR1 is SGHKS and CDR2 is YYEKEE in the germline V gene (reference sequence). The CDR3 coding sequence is TGTGCCAGCAGCCTTCAGGGCACCAACACCGGGGAGCTGTTTTTT. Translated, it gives CASSLQGTNTGELFF.

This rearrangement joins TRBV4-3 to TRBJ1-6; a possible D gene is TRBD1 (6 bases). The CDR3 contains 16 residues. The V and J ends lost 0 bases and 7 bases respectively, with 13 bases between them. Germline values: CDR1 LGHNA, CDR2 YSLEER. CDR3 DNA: TGCGCCAGCAGCCAAGAGTTAACAGGGACGAATTCACCCCTCCACTTT. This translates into CASSQELTGTNSPLHF.

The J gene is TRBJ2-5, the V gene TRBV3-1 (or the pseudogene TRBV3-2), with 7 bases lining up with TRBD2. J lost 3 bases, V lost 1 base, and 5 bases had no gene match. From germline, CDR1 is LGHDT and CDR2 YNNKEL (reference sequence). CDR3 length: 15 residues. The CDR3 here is CASSQAASGKETQYF. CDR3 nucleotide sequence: TGTGCCAGCAGCCAAGCCGCTAGCGGAAAAGAGACCCAGTACTTC.

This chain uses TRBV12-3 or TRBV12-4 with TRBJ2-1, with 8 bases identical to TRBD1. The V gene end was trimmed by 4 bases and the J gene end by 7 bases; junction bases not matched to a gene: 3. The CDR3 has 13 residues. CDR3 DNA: TGTGCCAGCAGTTCCGACAGGGGTAATGAGCAGTTCTTC. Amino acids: CASSSDRGNEQFF.

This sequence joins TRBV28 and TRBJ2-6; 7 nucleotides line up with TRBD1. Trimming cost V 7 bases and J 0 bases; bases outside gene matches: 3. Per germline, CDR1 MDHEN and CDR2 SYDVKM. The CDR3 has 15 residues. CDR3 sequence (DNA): TGTGCCAGCAAGGGGGCGTTCTCTGGGGCCAACGTCCTGACTTTC. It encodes CASKGAFSGANVLTF.

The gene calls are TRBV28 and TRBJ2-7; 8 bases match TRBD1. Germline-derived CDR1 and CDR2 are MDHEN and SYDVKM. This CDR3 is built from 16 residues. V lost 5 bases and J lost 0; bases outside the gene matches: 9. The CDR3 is CASSPGQGGLSYEQYF. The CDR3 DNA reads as TGTGCCAGCAGTCCCGGACAGGGCGGACTCTCCTACGAGCAGTACTTC.

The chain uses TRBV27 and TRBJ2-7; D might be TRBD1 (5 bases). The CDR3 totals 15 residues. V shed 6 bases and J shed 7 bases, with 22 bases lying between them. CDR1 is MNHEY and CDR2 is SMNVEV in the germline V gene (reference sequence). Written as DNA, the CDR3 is TGTGCCAGCAGCCTATCGGCCAGGGCAATAACAGAGCAGTACTTC. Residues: CASSLSARAITEQYF.

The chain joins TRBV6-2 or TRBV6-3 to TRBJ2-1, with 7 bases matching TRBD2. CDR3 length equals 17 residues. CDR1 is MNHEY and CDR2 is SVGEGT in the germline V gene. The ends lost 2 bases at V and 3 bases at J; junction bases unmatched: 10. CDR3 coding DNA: TGTGCCAGCAGTTACGACCCAGAGCGGGACCACTACAATGAGCAGTTCTTC. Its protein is CASSYDPERDHYNEQFF.

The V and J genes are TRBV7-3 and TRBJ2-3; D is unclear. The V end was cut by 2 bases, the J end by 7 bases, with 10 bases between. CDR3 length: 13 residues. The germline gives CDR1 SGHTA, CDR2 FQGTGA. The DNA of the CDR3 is TGTGCCAGCAGCTTATCTAGTCGGAATACGCAGTATTTT. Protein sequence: CASSLSSRNTQYF.

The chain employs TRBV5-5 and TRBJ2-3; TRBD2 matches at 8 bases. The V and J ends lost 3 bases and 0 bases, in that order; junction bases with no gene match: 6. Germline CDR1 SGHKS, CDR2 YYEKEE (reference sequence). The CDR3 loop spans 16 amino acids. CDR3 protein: CASSYSSGHSTDTQYF. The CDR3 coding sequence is TGTGCCAGCAGCTACTCTAGCGGGCATAGCACAGATACGCAGTATTTT.

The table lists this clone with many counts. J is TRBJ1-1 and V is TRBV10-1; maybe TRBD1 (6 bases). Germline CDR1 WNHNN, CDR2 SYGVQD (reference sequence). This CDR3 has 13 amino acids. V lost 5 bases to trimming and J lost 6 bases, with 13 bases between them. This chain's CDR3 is CASSRGGGPEAFF. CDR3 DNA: TGCGCCAGCAGTCGAGGGGGGGGACCTGAAGCTTTCTTT.

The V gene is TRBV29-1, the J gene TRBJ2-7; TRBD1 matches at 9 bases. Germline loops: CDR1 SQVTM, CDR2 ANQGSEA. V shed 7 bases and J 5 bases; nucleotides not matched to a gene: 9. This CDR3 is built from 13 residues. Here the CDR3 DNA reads TGCAGCGCCCTGGGACAGGGAATCCACGAGCAGTACTTC. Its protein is CSALGQGIHEQYF.

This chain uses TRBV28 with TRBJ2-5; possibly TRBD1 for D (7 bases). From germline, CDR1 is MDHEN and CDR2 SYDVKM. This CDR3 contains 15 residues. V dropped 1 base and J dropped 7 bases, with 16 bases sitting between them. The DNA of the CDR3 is TGTGCCAGCAGTTTATCAGGCCAGGGGGGCGGGACCCAGTACTTC. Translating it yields CASSLSGQGGGTQYF.

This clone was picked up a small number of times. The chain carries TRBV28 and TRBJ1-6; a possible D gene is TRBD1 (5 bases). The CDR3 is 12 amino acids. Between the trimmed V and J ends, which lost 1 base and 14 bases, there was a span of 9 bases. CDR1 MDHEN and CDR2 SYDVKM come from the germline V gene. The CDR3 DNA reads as TGTGCCAGCAGTTTATCGCGGGGCACCCTCCACTTT. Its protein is CASSLSRGTLHF.

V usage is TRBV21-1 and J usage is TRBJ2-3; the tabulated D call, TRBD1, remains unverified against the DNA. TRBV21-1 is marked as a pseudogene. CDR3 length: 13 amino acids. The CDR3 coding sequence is TGTGCCAGCAGCAAATCTCCAGTGGATACGCAGTATTTT. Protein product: CASSKSPVDTQYF.

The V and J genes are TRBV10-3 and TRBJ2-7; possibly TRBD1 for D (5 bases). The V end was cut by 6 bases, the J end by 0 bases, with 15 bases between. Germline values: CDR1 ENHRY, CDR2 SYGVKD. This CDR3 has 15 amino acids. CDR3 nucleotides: TGTGCCATCAGGCCGGACACTAAGAGCTCCTACGAGCAGTACTTC. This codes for CAIRPDTKSSYEQYF.

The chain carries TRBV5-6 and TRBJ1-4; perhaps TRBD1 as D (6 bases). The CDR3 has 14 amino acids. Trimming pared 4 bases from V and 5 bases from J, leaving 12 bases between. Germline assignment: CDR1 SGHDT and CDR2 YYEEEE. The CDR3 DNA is TGTGCCAGCAGCCCCGGACAGACAAATGAAAAACTGTTTTTT. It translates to CASSPGQTNEKLFF.

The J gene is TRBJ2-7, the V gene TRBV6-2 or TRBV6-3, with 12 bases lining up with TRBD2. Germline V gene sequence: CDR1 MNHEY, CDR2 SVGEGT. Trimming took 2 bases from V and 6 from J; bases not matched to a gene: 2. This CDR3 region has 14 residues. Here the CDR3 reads CASSYPGLAGEQYF. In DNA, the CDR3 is TGTGCCAGCAGTTACCCGGGACTAGCGGGCGAGCAGTACTTC.